These 5 T cell receptor beta chains were sequenced from one sample in a study of beta chain features in type 1 diabetes. The study reverse transcribed the entire isolated RNA, so it sequenced expressed TCRB transcripts. Method: immunoSEQ multiplex PCR; TCRdb's copy keeps in-frame clones and lacks some. The sample lists about 620,000 clones, around 15% occurring once. The sample comprised naive CD4+ T cells from blood. All receptors come from a man younger than 35 in good health.

In this sample, this clone turned up a few times. Other nucleotide sequences from this sample produce the same CDR3. The chain uses TRBV28 and TRBJ2-3; D unclear. The V end lost 4 bases, the J end lost 2 bases, and 7 bases lay between the germline ends. CDR3 length: 13 amino acids. Germline-derived CDR1 and CDR2 are MDHEN and SYDVKM. The CDR3 bases are TGTGCCAGCAGTTCCGGAGTCACAGATACGCAGTATTTT. Its protein product is CASSSGVTDTQYF.

This clone was seen a few times. The chain couples TRBV2 to TRBJ1-1, with D uncertain. The germline V gene has CDR1 SNHLY and CDR2 FYNNEI. CDR3 length: 14 residues. V was pared by 3 bases and J by 1 base, with 9 bases between. In DNA form, the CDR3 reads TGTGCCAGCAGTGAGGTGGTTCAGAACACTGAAGCTTTCTTT. This gives the protein CASSEVVQNTEAFF.

The chain couples TRBV6-5 to TRBJ1-1; D call uncertain. V lost 1 base and J lost 1, with 7 bases in between. This CDR3 has 14 residues. Germline lookup yields CDR1 MNHEY and CDR2 SVGAGI. The CDR3 loop reads CASSYLGKNTEAFF. CDR3 DNA: TGTGCCAGCAGTTACTTAGGGAAGAACACTGAAGCTTTCTTT.

This clone came up a few times. The CDR3: CASSPDRGRPTEAFF. In DNA form, the CDR3 reads TGTGCCAGCTCACCGGACCGGGGGAGGCCCACTGAAGCTTTCTTT. This chain connects TRBV18 to TRBJ1-1, with a weak D call TRBD1 (5 bases). V shed 3 bases and J shed 4 bases, with 15 bases lying between them. Germline V gene sequence: CDR1 KGHSH, CDR2 LQKENI. The length of the CDR3 is 15 residues.

The table lists this clone with a few counts. The chain couples TRBV15 to TRBJ2-1; no definite D call. V lost 8 bases and J lost 3, with 14 bases in between. CDR1 and CDR2 from the germline V gene are LNHNV and YYDKDF (reference sequence). The length of the CDR3 is 14 residues. This CDR3 is CATQKDQFYNEQFF. CDR3 DNA: TGTGCCACCCAGAAGGACCAATTCTACAATGAGCAGTTCTTC.